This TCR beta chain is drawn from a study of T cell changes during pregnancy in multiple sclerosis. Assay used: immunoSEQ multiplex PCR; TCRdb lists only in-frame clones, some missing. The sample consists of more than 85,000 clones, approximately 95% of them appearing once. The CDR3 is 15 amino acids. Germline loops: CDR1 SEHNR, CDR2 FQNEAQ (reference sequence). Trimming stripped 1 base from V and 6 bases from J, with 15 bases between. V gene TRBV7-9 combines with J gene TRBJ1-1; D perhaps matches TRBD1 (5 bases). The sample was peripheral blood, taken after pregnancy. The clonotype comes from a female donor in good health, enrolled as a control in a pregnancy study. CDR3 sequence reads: CASSLDGRAIAEAFF. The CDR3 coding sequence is TGTGCCAGCAGCTTAGATGGCAGGGCAATCGCTGAAGCTTTCTTT.